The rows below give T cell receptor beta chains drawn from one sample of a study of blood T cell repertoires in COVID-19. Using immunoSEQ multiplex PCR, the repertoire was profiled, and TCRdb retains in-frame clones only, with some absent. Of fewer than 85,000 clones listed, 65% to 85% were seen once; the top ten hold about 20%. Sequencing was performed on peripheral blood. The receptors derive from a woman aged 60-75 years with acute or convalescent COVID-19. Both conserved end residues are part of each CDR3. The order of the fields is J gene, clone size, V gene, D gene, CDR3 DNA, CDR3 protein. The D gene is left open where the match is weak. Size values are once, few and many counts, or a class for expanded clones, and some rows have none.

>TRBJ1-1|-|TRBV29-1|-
TGCAGCGTGCCCTGGTCCAATTCAGACACTGAAGCTTTCTTT
CSVPWSNSDTEAFF
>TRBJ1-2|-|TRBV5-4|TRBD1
TGTGCCAGCAGCCCTCCTCCGGGACAGACTTTCTATGGCTACACCTTC
CASSPPPGQTFYGYTF
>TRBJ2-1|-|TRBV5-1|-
TGCGCCAGCAGCTTGGACTACCCCTACAATGAGCAGTTCTTC
CASSLDYPYNEQFF
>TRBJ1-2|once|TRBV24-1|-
TGTGCCACCAGTGATTTGCAGGGCGGCTACACCTTC
CATSDLQGGYTF
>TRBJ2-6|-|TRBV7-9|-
TGTGCCAGCGTCCGGGGTCCAGGAAACTCTGGGGCCAACGTCCTGACTTTC
CASVRGPGNSGANVLTF
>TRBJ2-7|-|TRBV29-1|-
TGCAGCGTTGAAGAGTCAGGGAAGCCCCCCTACGAGCAGTACTTC
CSVEESGKPPYEQYF
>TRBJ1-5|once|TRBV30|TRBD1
TGTGCCTCGACCGCGGGACAGGGTGGTTATGGCAATCAGCCCCAGCATTTT
CASTAGQGGYGNQPQHF
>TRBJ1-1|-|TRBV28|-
TGTGCCAGCAGTTCACACCTCAACACTGAAGCTTTCTTT
CASSSHLNTEAFF
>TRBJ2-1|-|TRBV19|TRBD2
TGTGCCAGTAGGGGAGGAGCGGGGGCTTACAATGAGCAGTTCTTC
CASRGGAGAYNEQFF
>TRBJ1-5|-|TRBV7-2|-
TGTGCCAGCAGCTCCTCATTGAAAGGGGCTAGCAATCAGCCCCAGCATTTT
CASSSSLKGASNQPQHF
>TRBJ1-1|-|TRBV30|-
TGTGCCTGGCAAATGAACACTGAAGCTTTCTTT
CAWQMNTEAFF
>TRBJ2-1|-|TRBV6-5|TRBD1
TGTGCCAGCTCCATGGACAGGGGGGAGCAGTTCTTC
CASSMDRGEQFF
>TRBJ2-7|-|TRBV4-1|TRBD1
TGCGCCAGCAGCCAAGATAGGGGACAGCTCTACGAGCAGTACTTC
CASSQDRGQLYEQYF
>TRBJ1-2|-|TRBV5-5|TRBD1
TGTGCCAGCAGCCAGGACAGGGACCGCGGGCGAGGCTACACCTTC
CASSQDRDRGRGYTF
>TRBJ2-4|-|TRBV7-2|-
TGTGCCAGCAGCTTAGTTCTCGGGCAGGGAGGTGCCAAAAACATTCAGTACTTC
CASSLVLGQGGAKNIQYF
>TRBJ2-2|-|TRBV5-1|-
TGCGCCAGCAGCTTGGTGCAGGGTAGCACCGGTGAGCTGTTTTTT
CASSLVQGSTGELFF
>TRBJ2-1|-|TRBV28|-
TGTGCCAGCAGTTTGTCTAGGAATGAGCAGTTCTTC
CASSLSRNEQFF
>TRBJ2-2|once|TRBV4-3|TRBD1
TGCGCCAGCAGCCCCAGACAGGGGACTTCTACGAACACCGGGGAGCTGTTTTTT
CASSPRQGTSTNTGELFF
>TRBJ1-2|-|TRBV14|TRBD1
TGTGCCAGCAGCCAGAGTCCGGGACAGAAGACCAACTATGGCTACACCTTC
CASSQSPGQKTNYGYTF
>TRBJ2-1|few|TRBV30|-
TGTGCCTGGAGTTTATCAGGACTATGGATGTACAATGAGCAGTTCTTC
CAWSLSGLWMYNEQFF
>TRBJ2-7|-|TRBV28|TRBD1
TGTGCCACGGGGACAGGGCCCTACGAGCAGTACTTC
CATGTGPYEQYF
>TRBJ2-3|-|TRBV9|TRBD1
TGTGCCAGCAGCGTAGTCGAGGGGGCAGAGACAGATACGCAGTATTTT
CASSVVEGAETDTQYF
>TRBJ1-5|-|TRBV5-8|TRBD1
TGTGCCAGCAGCTCCCCCGGGACAGGGGTTCAGCCCCAGCATTTT
CASSSPGTGVQPQHF
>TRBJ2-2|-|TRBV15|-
TGTGCCACCAGCAAAGGGGTGAACACCGGGGAGCTGTTTTTT
CATSKGVNTGELFF
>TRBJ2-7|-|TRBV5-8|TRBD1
TGTGCCAGCAGCCGGACAGGGTCGCCCTACGAGCAGTACTTC
CASSRTGSPYEQYF
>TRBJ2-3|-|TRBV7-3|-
TGTGCCAGCAGCTTGCGGGGCCCGGATGCGCAGTATTTT
CASSLRGPDAQYF
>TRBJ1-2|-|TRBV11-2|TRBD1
TGTGCCAGCAGCTTAGAGAGACAGGGGAGAACCGACTATGGCTACACCTTC
CASSLERQGRTDYGYTF
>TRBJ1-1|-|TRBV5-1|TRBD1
TGCGCCAGCAGCTTACAGGGGATGAACACTGAAGCTTTCTTT
CASSLQGMNTEAFF
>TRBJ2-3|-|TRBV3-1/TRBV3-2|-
TGTGCCAGCAGCCATTCCCCGACAGGCCATCACACAGATACGCAGTATTTT
CASSHSPTGHHTDTQYF
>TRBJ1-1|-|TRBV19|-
TGTGCCAGTAGTATACGGGGGAACACTGAAGCTTTCTTT
CASSIRGNTEAFF
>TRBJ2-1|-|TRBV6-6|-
TGTGCCAGCAGCATGACCGTCGGGGAGCAGTTCTTC
CASSMTVGEQFF
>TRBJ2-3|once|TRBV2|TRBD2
TGTGCCAGCAGCTTAGGACTAGCGGTCTACACAGATACGCAGTATTTT
CASSLGLAVYTDTQYF
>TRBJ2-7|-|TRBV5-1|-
TGCGCCAGCAGCTTGGGGCAGGGGAAAAACGAGCAGTACTTC
CASSLGQGKNEQYF
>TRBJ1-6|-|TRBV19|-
TGTGCCAGTAGTCTACAGGCTGTCTATAATTCACCCCTCCACTTT
CASSLQAVYNSPLHF
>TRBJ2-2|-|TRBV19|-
TGTGCCAGTAGGAATCCGGGGTTAACCGGGGAGCTGTTTTTT
CASRNPGLTGELFF
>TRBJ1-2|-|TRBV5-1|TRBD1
TGCGCCAGCAGCTCCCAAACCGGGACAGTGAACTATGGCTACACCTTC
CASSSQTGTVNYGYTF
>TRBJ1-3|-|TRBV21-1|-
TGTGCCAGCAGCAAGGTCCAGACAGTCTCTGGAAACACCATATATTTT
CASSKVQTVSGNTIYF
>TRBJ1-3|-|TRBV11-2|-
TGTGCCAGCAGCGCACAGGGAAGAAACACCATATATTTT
CASSAQGRNTIYF
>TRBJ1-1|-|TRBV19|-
TGTGCCAGTAGTATCTCTGGGGGGGGGACTGAAGCTTTCTTT
CASSISGGGTEAFF
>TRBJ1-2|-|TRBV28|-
TGTGCCAGCAGTTTTCCGGGGGAGTGGGACTATGGCTACACCTTC
CASSFPGEWDYGYTF
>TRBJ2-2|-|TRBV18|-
TGTGCCAGCTCACCAGGGGCAGGGACAAACACCGGGGAGCTGTTTTTT
CASSPGAGTNTGELFF
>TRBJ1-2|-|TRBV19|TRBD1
TGTGCCAGTAGTATTTGGCAGGGGGATGGTGGCTACACCTTC
CASSIWQGDGGYTF
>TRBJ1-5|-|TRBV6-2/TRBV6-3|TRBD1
TGTGCCAGCAGTTACGACGCCCCCGAACAGGGGGGTCAGCCCCAGCATTTT
CASSYDAPEQGGQPQHF
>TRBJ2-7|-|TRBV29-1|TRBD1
TGCAGCGCCATACCGTCTATCAGGGGGCTCTTGAACGAGCAGTACTTC
CSAIPSIRGLLNEQYF
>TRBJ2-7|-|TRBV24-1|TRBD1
TGTGCCACCAGTGCCGACAGGGGGCTCGAGCAGTACTTC
CATSADRGLEQYF
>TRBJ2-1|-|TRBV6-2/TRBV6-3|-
TGTGCCAGCAGTTACGCGGACTACAATGAGCAGTTCTTC
CASSYADYNEQFF
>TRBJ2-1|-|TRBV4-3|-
TGCGCCAGCAGCCAAGATAGACAGGAGAACAATGAGCAGTTCTTC
CASSQDRQENNEQFF
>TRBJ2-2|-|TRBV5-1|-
TGCGCCAGCAGCTGGAGGGAGGCCGGGGAGCTGTTTTTT
CASSWREAGELFF
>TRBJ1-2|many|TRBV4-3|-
TGCGCCAGCAGCCAAGCCTTTCAGGGTGACTATGGCTACACCTTC
CASSQAFQGDYGYTF
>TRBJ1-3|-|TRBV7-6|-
TGTGCCAGCAGCTCCCGACAGACCTCTGGAAACACCATATATTTT
CASSSRQTSGNTIYF
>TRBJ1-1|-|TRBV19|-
TGTGCCAGTAGTCAGACAGGACTGAACACTGAAGCTTTCTTT
CASSQTGLNTEAFF
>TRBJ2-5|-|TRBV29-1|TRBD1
TGCAGCGCCAGACTTGACAGGGTTCAGGAGACCCAGTACTTC
CSARLDRVQETQYF
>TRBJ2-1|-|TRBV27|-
TGTGCCAGCAGTTTAGACCCGACATACAATGAGCAGTTCTTC
CASSLDPTYNEQFF